These T cell receptor beta chains were read from a single sample in a study of blood T cell repertoires in COVID-19. Repertoires were generated with immunoSEQ multiplex PCR, while TCRdb's copy carries only in-frame clones and drops some. The sample has approximately 250,000 clones, about 89% seen once; the top ten hold about 1.7%. The sample consisted of peripheral blood. The source of these receptors is an older woman who had recovered from COVID-19. Both conserved end residues are trimmed from each CDR3.

cdr3_length | v_call | cdr3_aa
10 | TRBV5-8 | ASSWQGGTQY
14 | TRBV18 | ASSPSAGTGVTEAF
11 | TRBV2 | ASSAQGDQPQH
10 | TRBV19 | ASSLNRAPLH
14 | TRBV7-2 | ASSPPGQAFINEQF
14 | TRBV3-1/TRBV3-2 | ASSQGTGGANQPQH
11 | TRBV6-6 | ASQDNPNYGYT
12 | TRBV10-3 | AIRGQGVKNEQY
13 | TRBV25-1 | ASSGPGQGRNIQY
12 | TRBV5-1 | ASFPTGSTGELF
12 | TRBV5-8 | ASSLQRVYNEQF
11 | TRBV27 | ASRASGKETQY
12 | TRBV27 | ASAARGLRNEQF
12 | TRBV7-2 | ASNGQAGANVLT
12 | TRBV28 | ASRAAGSSYEQY
12 | TRBV5-5 | ASSRDSGANVLT
14 | TRBV5-6 | ASSNDATGGSTEAF
14 | TRBV5-1 | ASSRSSGGLQETQY
14 | TRBV25-1 | ASSNIRDTYNSPLH
13 | TRBV28 | ATKKAPRPTGELF
13 | TRBV19 | ASSILAGGKETQY
12 | TRBV19 | ASTGQANTGELF
9 | TRBV20-1 | SASTGEEAF
12 | TRBV15 | ATSSPWGGTEAF